A single T cell receptor (beta chain) is shown here with its context. These data belong to a study of cytomegalovirus exposure and HLA in healthy donors. Primers: 60 Vbeta forward and 13 Jbeta reverse. Clones were read by immunoSEQ multiplex PCR, and TCRdb kept only the in-frame ones, dropping some. The listing contains 100,000 to 150,000 clones. The clonotype originates from a man between 35 and 55 years old in good health and CMV-seronegative. Sequences were obtained from PBMCs.

The CDR3 protein is CASSTIEHSGANVLTF. CDR3 nucleotide sequence: TGTGCCAGCAGCACTATTGAGCACTCTGGGGCCAACGTCCTGACTTTC. The chain joins TRBV7-3 to TRBJ2-6, with D uncertain. The CDR3 covers 16 residues. The V end was cut by 5 bases, the J end by 0 bases, with 11 bases between. The germline gives CDR1 SGHTA, CDR2 FQGTGA.